These 21 T cell receptor beta chains came from one sample sequenced in a study of a mutant IDH1 vaccine in newly diagnosed glioma. The time point here: baseline, week 1 (first vaccination visit). The treatment here: pre-vaccination baseline after standard-of-care therapy. The data were produced by immunoSEQ multiplex PCR, yet TCRdb's version contains in-frame clones alone and is incomplete. The repertoire holds some 50,000 clones, with 86% as singletons. The specimen comprised PBMCs, sampled from a glioma patient treated with radiotherapy, temozolomide or both. Receptors originate from a middle-aged man with glioma.

The genes are TRBV7-2 and TRBJ2-7; D is possibly TRBD2 (6 bases). This CDR3 spans 13 amino acids. V was pared by 1 base and J by 7 bases, with 11 bases between. From germline, CDR1 is SGHTA and CDR2 FQGNSA. The CDR3 reads CASSLGFSGEQYF. CDR3 in DNA: TGTGCCAGCAGCTTAGGTTTTAGCGGAGAGCAGTACTTC.

V and J are TRBV6-5 and TRBJ2-7; the match to TRBD1 covers 10 bases. Germline trimming cut 6 bases from V and 6 bases from J; bases unmatched to any gene: 5. The CDR3 sequence is 13 residues long. The germline V gene encodes CDR1 MNHEY and CDR2 SVGAGI. The CDR3, as DNA: TGTGCCAGCAGGACGGGACAGGGGCCCGAGCAGTACTTC. It specifies CASRTGQGPEQYF.

This rearrangement joins TRBV7-8 to TRBJ2-6, with 7 bases aligning to TRBD1. CDR1 SGHVS and CDR2 FQNEAQ come from the germline V gene. V lost 6 bases, J lost 0 bases, and 8 bases stayed unmatched. CDR3 size: 17 residues. In nucleotides, the CDR3 is TGTGCCAGCAGGATTCCGGGACAGATCTCTGGGGCCAACGTCCTGACTTTC. It specifies CASRIPGQISGANVLTF.

CDR3 nucleotides: TGCGCCAGCAGCTACATTCCGGGACTAGCCCAGACCCAGTACTTC. The encoded protein is CASSYIPGLAQTQYF. This sequence joins TRBV5-1 and TRBJ2-5, with TRBD2 matching over 9 bases. The CDR3 sequence is 15 residues long. J was trimmed by 6 bases and V by 3 bases; bases with no gene match: 9. Germline V gene lookup returns CDR1 SGHRS and CDR2 YFSETQ.

This rearrangement joins TRBV29-1 to TRBJ1-6; the match to TRBD1 covers 8 bases. Germline CDR1 and CDR2: SQVTM and ANQGSEA. Unmatched junction bases numbered 8, after V lost 6 bases and J lost 7 bases. This CDR3 has 14 amino acids. The CDR3 is CSVRQGQRNSPLHF. The CDR3 DNA is TGCAGCGTCCGACAGGGGCAGCGCAATTCACCCCTCCACTTT.

This clone was detected only a few times. V and J are TRBV7-9 and TRBJ1-4, with 10 nucleotides matching TRBD1. V lost 5 bases to trimming and J lost 6 bases; unmatched junction nucleotides: 9. The CDR3 spans 16 residues. Germline values: CDR1 SEHNR, CDR2 FQNEAQ (reference sequence). CDR3 in DNA: TGTGCCAGCAGCCCCCCGGGACAGGGGATGGATGAAAAACTGTTTTTT. This codes for CASSPPGQGMDEKLFF.

The chain joins TRBV6-5 to TRBJ2-3, with D possibly being TRBD1 (6 bases). Germline CDR1 reads MNHEY; CDR2 reads SVGAGI. CDR3 size: 15 residues. Deletions cut 2 bases from V and 5 bases from J, with 14 bases between. The CDR3 spells CASSYRGITGDTQYF. The DNA for the CDR3 is TGTGCCAGCAGTTACAGGGGGATCACCGGAGATACGCAGTATTTT.

The chain couples TRBV5-1 to TRBJ2-6, with D unresolved. CDR1 and CDR2 (germline): SGHRS, YFSETQ. The CDR3 extends over 15 amino acids. V gave up 4 bases and J gave up 2 bases, with 10 bases separating them. CDR3 nucleotides: TGCGCCAGCAGCCCCAGGCAACCTGGGGCCAACGTCCTGACTTTC. It encodes CASSPRQPGANVLTF.

The J gene is TRBJ2-5, the V gene TRBV2; no clear D. V gave up 7 bases and J gave up 1 base, with 16 bases separating them. CDR3 length: 15 residues. In germline, CDR1 is SNHLY, CDR2 FYNNEI. DNA of the CDR3: TGTGCCAGCAACCTAGTTGGCGGAATCCAAGAGACCCAGTACTTC. Translating it yields CASNLVGGIQETQYF.

The chain employs TRBV2 and TRBJ1-2; D not resolved. Germline V gene data show CDR1 as SNHLY and CDR2 as FYNNEI. The CDR3 totals 13 residues. V shed 3 bases and J shed 7 bases, with 12 bases lying between them. This chain's CDR3 is CASSDPGLGGYTF. As DNA, the CDR3 is TGTGCCAGCAGTGACCCGGGCCTCGGTGGCTACACCTTC.

The chain combines TRBV4-2 with TRBJ1-5; tentatively, D is TRBD1 (6 bases). Trimming pared 1 base from V and 2 bases from J, leaving 12 bases between. CDR3 size: 16 residues. CDR1 and CDR2 (germline): LGHNA, YNFKEQ. The CDR3 is CASSQVAGVRNQPQHF. CDR3 bases: TGTGCCAGCAGCCAAGTCGCAGGGGTACGCAATCAGCCCCAGCATTTT.

The V gene is TRBV18, the J gene TRBJ2-6; D not certain. Trimming left V 3 bases short and J 1 base short, with 10 bases between. The CDR3 has 16 residues. Germline CDR1 is KGHSH and CDR2 is LQKENI. CDR3 in amino acids: CASSPRFGSGANVLTF. The CDR3 DNA follows: TGTGCCAGCTCACCCCGGTTCGGATCTGGGGCCAACGTCCTGACTTTC. Complete variable domain (other parts from reference TRBV18 and TRBJ2-6): NAGVMQNPRHLVRRRGQEARLRCSPMKGHSHVYWYRQLPEEGLKFMVYLQKENIIDESGMPKERFSAEFPKEGPSILRIQQVVRGDSAAYFCASSPRFGSGANVLTFGAGSRLTVL.

The genes are TRBV23-1 and TRBJ1-1, with D perhaps matching TRBD1 (6 bases). TRBV23-1 is placed among ORFs of uncertain function. This CDR3 is built from 16 residues. V dropped 2 bases and J dropped 1 base, with 14 bases sitting between them. CDR3 in DNA: TGCGCCAGCAGTCAAATATTTGCGACAGGGAACACTGAAGCTTTCTTT. This sequence encodes CASSQIFATGNTEAFF.

The table lists this clone with a count of one. J is TRBJ2-7 and V is TRBV7-2; no definite D call. From germline, CDR1 is SGHTA and CDR2 FQGNSA. The CDR3 has 13 amino acids. Trimming took off 0 bases at V and 6 bases at J, with 9 bases between the two ends. CDR3 DNA sequence: TGTGCCAGCAGCTTAGCCGGTGTACCCGAGCAGTACTTC. It translates to CASSLAGVPEQYF.

The rearrangement links TRBV6-5 to TRBJ2-1, with D tentatively TRBD2 (7 bases). The ends were cut back, 9 bases at V and 6 bases at J, with 21 bases in the middle. Germline CDR1 reads MNHEY; CDR2 reads SVGAGI. This CDR3 region has 15 residues. CDR3 sequence (DNA): TGTGCCAGTAAAACAAGGGGAGGGGGGACCAATGAGCAGTTCTTC. Its protein product is CASKTRGGGTNEQFF.

For the CDR3, the DNA is TGTGCCAGCAGCTGGAACAGGGGTTATGAGCAGTTCTTC. This encodes CASSWNRGYEQFF. The chain joins TRBV5-4 to TRBJ2-1; 7 nucleotides align to TRBD1. J gave up 8 bases and V 3 bases, and 5 bases lay outside the gene matches. There are 13 residues in the CDR3. Per germline, CDR1 SGHNT and CDR2 YYREEE (reference sequence).

The rearrangement links TRBV18 to TRBJ2-5; D remains unclear. The CDR3 runs to 14 residues. Germline V gives CDR1 KGHSH, CDR2 LQKENI. The germline V and J ends were trimmed by 6 bases and 1 base, with 12 bases remaining between them. CDR3 region: CASSPRGGQETQYF. CDR3 DNA: TGTGCCAGCTCCCCCCGCGGCGGCCAAGAGACCCAGTACTTC.

The chain employs TRBV27 and TRBJ2-7; 8 positions match TRBD1. Germline trimming cut 5 bases from V and 4 bases from J; bases unmatched to any gene: 7. This CDR3 comprises 14 residues. CDR1 is MNHEY and CDR2 is SMNVEV in the germline V gene (reference sequence). CDR3 sequence (DNA): TGTGCCAGCAGTCTCAGGACAGGGTCGTACGAGCAGTACTTC. This sequence encodes CASSLRTGSYEQYF.

A single count supports this clone. The chain uses TRBV7-9 and TRBJ2-7; 9 nucleotides agree with TRBD2. There are 15 residues in the CDR3. Unmatched junction bases numbered 9, after V lost 5 bases and J lost 4 bases. Germline V gives CDR1 SEHNR, CDR2 FQNEAQ (reference sequence). CDR3 coding DNA: TGTGCCAGCAGCCTACTTGGGCGGGAGGGTTACGAGCAGTACTTC. Translated: CASSLLGREGYEQYF.

This clone has just a few counts. This chain joins TRBV19 and TRBJ1-2, with no clear D. From germline, CDR1 is LNHDA and CDR2 SQIVND (reference sequence). The CDR3 covers 14 residues. V gave up 4 bases and J gave up 7 bases, with 16 bases separating them. The CDR3 DNA is TGTGCCAGTAGTACCCACGGGCAGTCTGGTGGCTACACCTTC. This gives the protein CASSTHGQSGGYTF. The variable domain in full, completed from reference TRBV19 and TRBJ1-2, reads DGGITQSPKYLFRKEGQNVTLSCEQNLNHDAMYWYRQDPGQGLRLIYYSQIVNDFQKGDIAEGYSVSREKKESFPLTVTSAQKNPTAFYLCASSTHGQSGGYTFGSGTRLTVV.

The V gene is TRBV27, the J gene TRBJ2-7; D unresolved. V was cut by 5 bases and J by 2 bases, with 16 bases left in between. The length of the CDR3 is 15 residues. The V gene's germline CDR1 is MNHEY and CDR2 SMNVEV (reference sequence). Here the CDR3 DNA reads TGTGCCAGCAGTCCCATTCCGTCCCATGCCTACGAGCAGTACTTC. Its translation is CASSPIPSHAYEQYF.